The 30 T cell receptor beta chains in this list originate from one sample, sequenced in a study of cytomegalovirus exposure and HLA in healthy donors (dated by TCRdb to about 2017). Preparation of the library involved the immunoSEQ multiplex PCR assay. The table comes from immuneACCESS by way of TCRdb, which keeps in-frame sequences with V and J called. Part of the clones is missing from these tables; in studies checked, under half for an unresolved V gene and the rest for unknown reasons. Counted in this sample were around 150,000 clones; less than 90% of them appeared once. The ten largest make up roughly 5.8% of the sample. The specimen sequenced was PBMCs. The receptors were sampled from a woman aged 25 to 45 in good health and CMV-seronegative.

The J gene is TRBJ2-7, the V gene TRBV19, with D maybe TRBD2 (5 bases). The CDR3 extends over 13 amino acids. Germline CDR1 reads LNHDA; CDR2 reads SQIVND (reference sequence). The V and J ends lost 4 bases and 5 bases respectively, with 12 bases between them. The CDR3 sequence is CASSTGYTDEQYF. CDR3 nucleotide sequence: TGTGCCAGTAGTACGGGATATACCGACGAGCAGTACTTC.

The chain joins TRBV5-6 to TRBJ2-5, with D perhaps TRBD1 (7 bases). Germline loops: CDR1 SGHDT, CDR2 YYEEEE. This CDR3 is 14 amino acids long. The V end was cut by 5 bases, the J end by 0 bases, with 11 bases between. The CDR3 DNA follows: TGTGCCAGCAGGGGGGGACAGCACCAAGAGACCCAGTACTTC. The encoded protein is CASRGGQHQETQYF.

This chain uses TRBV27 with TRBJ1-3, with TRBD1 as a possible D gene (5 bases). There are 15 residues in the CDR3. Trimming stripped 3 bases from V and 4 bases from J, with 13 bases between. Germline V gene data show CDR1 as MNHEY and CDR2 as SMNVEV (reference sequence). CDR3 region: CASSLQGTGGNTIYF. As DNA, the CDR3 is TGTGCCAGCAGTTTGCAGGGTACGGGAGGAAACACCATATATTTT.

This clone has more than one count but fewer than ten. V is TRBV7-2 and J is TRBJ2-5; D assignment may be TRBD1 or TRBD2 (6 bases each). The CDR3 spans 15 residues. CDR1 and CDR2 (germline): SGHTA, FQGNSA. The germline V and J ends were trimmed by 0 bases and 3 bases, with 11 bases remaining between them. The DNA for the CDR3 is TGTGCCAGCAGCTTAGCGGGGGGCCTGGAAGAGACCCAGTACTTC. Protein sequence: CASSLAGGLEETQYF. Using reference TRBV7-2 and TRBJ2-5 for the parts outside the CDR3, the full variable domain is GAGVSQSPSNKVTEKGKDVELRCDPISGHTALYWYRQSLGQGLEFLIYFQGNSAPDKSGLPSDRFSAERTGGSVSTLTIQRTQQEDSAVYLCASSLAGGLEETQYFGPGTRLLVL.

J is TRBJ2-7 and V is TRBV19, with D unresolved. V lost 9 bases to trimming and J lost 4 bases, with 13 bases between them. The CDR3 runs 12 residues. Germline CDR1 reads LNHDA; CDR2 reads SQIVND (reference sequence). CDR3 loop: CASRNGPYEQYF. The CDR3 DNA follows: TGTGCCAGCCGAAACGGGCCGTACGAGCAGTACTTC.

The gene calls are TRBV28 and TRBJ2-7; D unresolved. Trimming took 2 bases from V and 0 from J, leaving 11 bases between them. CDR1 and CDR2 from the germline V gene are MDHEN and SYDVKM. This CDR3 has 15 amino acids. CDR3 DNA: TGTGCCAGCAGTTTACGACAAATTAGCTCCTACGAGCAGTACTTC. It specifies CASSLRQISSYEQYF.

This clone was detected a few times. This chain uses TRBV6-1 with TRBJ1-4, with 8 positions matching TRBD1. With V trimmed by 3 bases and J by 6 bases, 9 bases remained unmatched. Germline V lookup: CDR1 MNHNS, CDR2 SASEGT. The length of the CDR3 is 16 residues. The CDR3 reads CASSDRGRVRDEKLFF. In DNA form, the CDR3 reads TGTGCCAGCAGTGACAGGGGGCGGGTCAGGGATGAAAAACTGTTTTTT.

A few counts support this clone. This sequence joins TRBV6-1 and TRBJ1-2; 8 bases are a match to TRBD1. The germline gives CDR1 MNHNS, CDR2 SASEGT. Trimming took 6 bases from V and 5 from J; bases not matched to a gene: 2. CDR3 length equals 12 residues. The CDR3 spells CASSRQGYGYTF. CDR3 nucleotides: TGTGCCAGCAGCCGACAGGGGTATGGCTACACCTTC.

This chain links TRBV4-2 with TRBJ1-3, with no clear D. The germline gives CDR1 LGHNA, CDR2 YNFKEQ. Trimming removed 0 bases from V and 4 bases from J, with 10 bases in between. CDR3 size: 15 residues. CDR3 in amino acids: CASSQERGGGNTIYF. As DNA, the CDR3 is TGTGCCAGCAGCCAAGAACGGGGAGGCGGAAACACCATATATTTT.

This sequence joins TRBV25-1 and TRBJ2-2; TRBD2 agrees at 8 bases. Germline V lookup: CDR1 MGHDK, CDR2 SYGVNS. The CDR3 is made up of 14 amino acids. Unmatched junction bases numbered 3, after V lost 5 bases and J lost 4 bases. This CDR3 is CASSTSGPTGELFF. The CDR3 DNA is TGTGCCAGCAGTACTAGCGGCCCCACCGGGGAGCTGTTTTTT.

The rearrangement links TRBV15 to TRBJ2-2; D may be TRBD2 (5 bases). V dropped 6 bases and J dropped 4 bases, with 18 bases sitting between them. The germline CDR1 and CDR2 sequences are LNHNV and YYDKDF (reference sequence). The CDR3 totals 16 residues. CDR3 region: CATSRGVGLTTGELFF. Here the CDR3 DNA reads TGTGCCACCAGTCGCGGTGTCGGACTCACCACCGGGGAGCTGTTTTTT.

The genes are TRBV29-1 and TRBJ1-1, with unresolved D. Trimming left V 3 bases short and J 1 base short, with 6 bases between. The V gene's germline CDR1 is SQVTM and CDR2 ANQGSEA. The length of the CDR3 is 12 residues. This chain's CDR3 is CSVDRPNTEAFF. CDR3 sequence (DNA): TGCAGCGTTGACAGGCCGAACACTGAAGCTTTCTTT.

The rearrangement uses TRBV27 and TRBJ1-3, with D tentatively TRBD1 (6 bases). The CDR3 spans 15 residues. V was clipped by 2 bases and J by 3 bases, with 11 bases between them. CDR1 is MNHEY, CDR2 SMNVEV, per germline (reference sequence). CDR3 sequence: CASSLVAGVGNTIYF. The CDR3 DNA reads TGTGCCAGCAGTTTAGTAGCAGGGGTTGGAAACACCATATATTTT.

This chain links TRBV27 with TRBJ2-1; the match to TRBD2 covers 9 bases. V shed 9 bases, J shed 0 bases, and the junction held 15 bases outside the gene matches. The CDR3 sequence is 18 residues long. Germline V gene lookup returns CDR1 MNHEY and CDR2 SMNVEV (reference sequence). The CDR3 loop is CASSPLGLAGNSYNEQFF. CDR3 DNA: TGTGCCAGTAGCCCATTGGGGCTAGCGGGGAACTCCTACAATGAGCAGTTCTTC.

The chain uses TRBV7-2 and TRBJ1-1; D uncertain. This CDR3 has 16 residues. CDR1 SGHTA and CDR2 FQGNSA come from the germline V gene. V was pared by 2 bases and J by 0 bases, with 13 bases between. The DNA of the CDR3 is TGTGCCAGCAGCTTATTCCTCAGTTTAATGAACACTGAAGCTTTCTTT. Its translation is CASSLFLSLMNTEAFF.

The rearrangement links TRBV6-5 to TRBJ2-7; D is unclear. Trimming took off 0 bases at V and 2 bases at J, with 5 bases between the two ends. There are 13 residues in the CDR3. Germline V CDR1 and CDR2: MNHEY, SVGAGI. CDR3: CASSYSGPYEQYF. The CDR3 DNA follows: TGTGCCAGCAGTTACTCCGGACCCTACGAGCAGTACTTC.

This clone appeared once. The rearrangement uses TRBV15 and TRBJ1-3, with TRBD1 matching over 7 bases. The length of the CDR3 is 14 residues. Trimming removed 9 bases from V and 3 bases from J; junction bases left unmatched: 8. Germline CDR1 reads LNHNV; CDR2 reads YYDKDF (reference sequence). The CDR3 loop reads CATGRGGNGNTIYF. The CDR3 nucleotides are TGTGCCACAGGGAGAGGGGGCAATGGAAACACCATATATTTT.

The rearrangement joins TRBV5-4 to TRBJ2-7; 7 positions agree with TRBD1. Germline assignment: CDR1 SGHNT and CDR2 YYREEE (reference sequence). Trimming at V came to 0 bases and at J to 3 bases, leaving 3 bases not matched to a gene. This CDR3 spans 14 amino acids. The CDR3 nucleotides are TGTGCCAGCAGCTTGGGGGACAGAGACTACGAGCAGTACTTC. Translation gives CASSLGDRDYEQYF.

This sequence joins TRBV6-1 and TRBJ1-1, with D possibly being TRBD1 (6 bases). CDR3 length: 14 amino acids. Between the trimmed V and J ends, which lost 6 bases and 5 bases, there was a span of 16 bases. CDR1 and CDR2 from the germline V gene are MNHNS and SASEGT. CDR3 residues: CASRYREVGTEAFF. CDR3 nucleotides: TGTGCCAGCAGATACAGGGAAGTGGGGACTGAAGCTTTCTTT.

CDR3 DNA: TGTGCCAGCAGGGGACAGTCCCAAGAGACCCAGTACTTC. Protein: CASRGQSQETQYF. V and J are TRBV9 and TRBJ2-5; 7 bases match TRBD1. The germline gives CDR1 SGDLS, CDR2 YYNGEE. V shed 5 bases, J shed 1 base, and the junction held 2 bases outside the gene matches. The CDR3 sequence is 13 residues long.

This chain links TRBV18 with TRBJ1-5; TRBD1 matches at 7 bases. The CDR3 is 14 residues long. In germline, CDR1 is KGHSH, CDR2 LQKENI. Trimming took 6 bases from V and 3 from J; bases not matched to a gene: 5. The CDR3 here is CASSPGTDNQPQHF. The CDR3 DNA is TGTGCCAGCTCTCCCGGGACAGACAATCAGCCCCAGCATTTT.

V is TRBV7-2 and J is TRBJ2-5; 8 nucleotides line up with TRBD2. The CDR3 is 14 amino acids. Germline V gene sequence: CDR1 SGHTA, CDR2 FQGNSA. V trimming: 4 bases; J trimming: 4 bases; junction bases outside the gene matches: 5. DNA for the CDR3: TGTGCCAGCAGCTCAAGCGGGAGCAGAGAGACCCAGTACTTC. This gives the protein CASSSSGSRETQYF.

The table lists this clone with a few counts. V usage is TRBV5-5 and J usage is TRBJ1-2; D ambiguous. Per the germline V gene, CDR1 is SGHKS and CDR2 is YYEKEE (reference sequence). V was pared by 3 bases and J by 4 bases, with 16 bases between. CDR3 size: 15 residues. The CDR3 reads CASSSSTARSYGYTF. CDR3 nucleotides: TGTGCCAGCAGCTCCTCCACGGCAAGATCCTATGGCTACACCTTC.

The gene calls are TRBV28 and TRBJ2-5, with 8 bases aligning to TRBD1. In germline, CDR1 is MDHEN, CDR2 SYDVKM. The CDR3 sequence is 15 residues long. Trimming cost V 4 bases and J 4 bases; bases outside gene matches: 8. This chain's CDR3 is CASSSRTGMLETQYF. CDR3 nucleotide sequence: TGTGCCAGCAGTTCGCGGACAGGGATGTTAGAGACCCAGTACTTC.

The V and J genes are TRBV2 and TRBJ2-7, with TRBD2 as a possible D gene (5 bases). Germline V lookup: CDR1 SNHLY, CDR2 FYNNEI. The CDR3 consists of 11 residues. Trimming shortened V by 9 bases and J by 4 bases, and 10 bases separated the two germline ends. CDR3 nucleotides: TGTGCCAGTACGAGCGGTTACGAGCAGTACTTC. Amino acid sequence: CASTSGYEQYF.

The J gene is TRBJ1-1, the V gene TRBV2; D call uncertain. The CDR3 sequence is 13 residues long. The V end was cut by 7 bases, the J end by 1 base, with 10 bases between. Germline CDR1 SNHLY, CDR2 FYNNEI. The CDR3 DNA follows: TGTGCCAGCACCAACGCACCGAACACTGAAGCTTTCTTT. Translation gives CASTNAPNTEAFF.

The CDR3 coding sequence is TGTGCCAGCAGCCCAATGTCCGAGGGGACTGGGAGGTACGAGCAGTACTTC. Its protein product is CASSPMSEGTGRYEQYF. The chain combines TRBV9 with TRBJ2-7; a possible D gene is TRBD2 (6 bases). Germline CDR1 SGDLS, CDR2 YYNGEE. The CDR3 extends over 17 amino acids. Trimming took 4 bases from V and 4 from J, leaving 24 bases between them.

The V gene is TRBV6-5, the J gene TRBJ1-1; 7 positions agree with TRBD1. From germline, CDR1 is MNHEY and CDR2 SVGAGI. This CDR3 is built from 13 residues. V lost 6 bases, J lost 6 bases, and 7 bases stayed unmatched. CDR3 sequence: CASRTFTGAEAFF. CDR3 nucleotides: TGTGCCAGCAGGACCTTCACAGGGGCTGAAGCTTTCTTT.

The table lists this clone with a count of one. The chain carries TRBV7-9 and TRBJ1-1; D call uncertain. Germline V gene sequence: CDR1 SEHNR, CDR2 FQNEAQ (reference sequence). V lost 4 bases, J lost 4 bases, and 1 base lay in between. The CDR3 is 10 amino acids. CDR3 DNA sequence: TGTGCCAGCAGCTCCACTGAAGCTTTCTTT. This codes for CASSSTEAFF.

The chain has TRBV7-3 and TRBJ2-2; 8 bases map to TRBD1. There are 15 residues in the CDR3. Germline assignment: CDR1 SGHTA and CDR2 FQGTGA. The ends lost 2 bases at V and 7 bases at J; junction bases unmatched: 6. CDR3 loop: CASSLVSGGVGELFF. The CDR3, as DNA: TGTGCCAGCAGCTTAGTGTCAGGGGGCGTCGGGGAGCTGTTTTTT. Full variable domain (outside the CDR3, taken from reference TRBV7-3 and TRBJ2-2): GAGVSQTPSNKVTEKGKYVELRCDPISGHTALYWYRQSLGQGPEFLIYFQGTGAADDSGLPNDRFFAVRPEGSVSTLKIQRTERGDSAVYLCASSLVSGGVGELFFGEGSRLTVL.